These 4 T cell receptor beta chains were sequenced from one sample in a study of cytomegalovirus exposure and HLA in healthy donors. Amplification used 60 Vbeta primers and 13 Jbeta primers. Produced via immunoSEQ multiplex PCR; TCRdb's table is partial and in-frame only. The sample records about 170,000 clones, 75% to 85% being singletons. What was sequenced was PBMCs. Receptors originate from a woman aged 45-60 years in good health and CMV-seronegative.

This clone was seen only a few times. The chain has TRBV15 and TRBJ1-5; D is perhaps TRBD1 (5 bases). Germline CDR1 is LNHNV and CDR2 is YYDKDF (reference sequence). The CDR3 contains 13 residues. V lost 0 bases and J lost 12, with 12 bases in between. In DNA form, the CDR3 reads TGTGCCACCAGCAGAGATCTGGAGGGGATCCAGCATTTT. This encodes CATSRDLEGIQHF.

The chain carries TRBV7-9 and TRBJ2-7, with a weak D call TRBD1 (6 bases). The CDR3 is 15 amino acids. Deletions cut 4 bases from V and 0 bases from J, with 13 bases between. Germline V gene lookup returns CDR1 SEHNR and CDR2 FQNEAQ (reference sequence). The CDR3 coding sequence is TGTGCCAGCAGCTCACGAGACAGGCTCTCCTACGAGCAGTACTTC. The encoded protein is CASSSRDRLSYEQYF.

The chain links TRBV27 to TRBJ2-7, with 7 bases matching TRBD2. Germline CDR1 and CDR2: MNHEY and SMNVEV (reference sequence). This CDR3 is 13 amino acids long. V lost 5 bases, J lost 3 bases, and 4 bases stayed unmatched. The CDR3 sequence: CASSSGADYEQYF. The CDR3 region has the DNA TGTGCCAGCAGTAGCGGGGCCGACTACGAGCAGTACTTC.

The chain is built from TRBV4-3 and TRBJ2-7; D is uncertain. Trimming removed 1 base from V and 7 bases from J, with 11 bases in between. The CDR3 sequence is 13 residues long. Germline values: CDR1 LGHNA, CDR2 YSLEER. The CDR3 DNA sequence: TGCGCCAGCAGCCAAGTTAGGTGGGCTGAGCAGTACTTC. Encoded protein: CASSQVRWAEQYF.